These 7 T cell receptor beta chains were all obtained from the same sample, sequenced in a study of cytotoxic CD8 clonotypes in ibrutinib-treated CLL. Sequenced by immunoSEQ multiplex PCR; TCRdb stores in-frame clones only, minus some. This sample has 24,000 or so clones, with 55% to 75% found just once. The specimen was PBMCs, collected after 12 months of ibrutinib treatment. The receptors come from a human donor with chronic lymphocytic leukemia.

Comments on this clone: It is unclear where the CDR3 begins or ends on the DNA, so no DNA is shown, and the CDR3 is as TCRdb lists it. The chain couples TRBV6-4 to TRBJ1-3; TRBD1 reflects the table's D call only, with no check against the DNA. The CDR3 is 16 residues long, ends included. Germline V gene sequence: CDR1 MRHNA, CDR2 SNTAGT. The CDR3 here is CASILGPVPSGNTIYF.

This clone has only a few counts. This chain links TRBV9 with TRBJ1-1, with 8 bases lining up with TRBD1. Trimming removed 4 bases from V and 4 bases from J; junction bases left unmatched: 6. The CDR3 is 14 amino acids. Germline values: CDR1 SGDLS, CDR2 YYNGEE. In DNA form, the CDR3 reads TGTGCCAGCAGCTTCTCTGGACAGGGCACTGAAGCTTTCTTT. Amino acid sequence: CASSFSGQGTEAFF. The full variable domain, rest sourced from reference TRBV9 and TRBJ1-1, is DSGVTQTPKHLITATGQRVTLRCSPRSGDLSVYWYQQSLDQGLQFLIQYYNGEERAKGNILERFSAQQFPDLHSELNLSSLELGDSALYFCASSFSGQGTEAFFGQGTRLTVV.

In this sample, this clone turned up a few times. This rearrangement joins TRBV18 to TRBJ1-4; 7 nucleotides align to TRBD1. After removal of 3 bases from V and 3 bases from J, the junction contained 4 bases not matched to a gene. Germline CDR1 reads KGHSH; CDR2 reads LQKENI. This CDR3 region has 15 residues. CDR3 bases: TGTGCCAGCTCACCCGGGACAGTTCCTAATGAAAAACTGTTTTTT. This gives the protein CASSPGTVPNEKLFF.

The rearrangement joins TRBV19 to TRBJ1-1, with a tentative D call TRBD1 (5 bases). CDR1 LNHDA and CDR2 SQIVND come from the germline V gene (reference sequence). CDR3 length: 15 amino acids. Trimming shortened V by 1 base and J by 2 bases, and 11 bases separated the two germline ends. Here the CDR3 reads CASSIGPGRNTEAFF. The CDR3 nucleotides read TGTGCCAGTAGTATAGGGCCGGGGCGCAACACTGAAGCTTTCTTT.

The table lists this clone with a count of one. CDR3 residues: CASSLLVMQGSTDTQYF. CDR3 DNA: TGTGCCAGCAGCTTGTTAGTGATGCAGGGAAGCACAGATACGCAGTATTTT. The gene calls are TRBV5-6 and TRBJ2-3; a weak D match, TRBD1 (5 bases). This CDR3 contains 17 residues. Trimming shortened V by 1 base and J by 0 bases, and 15 bases separated the two germline ends. Per the germline V gene, CDR1 is SGHDT and CDR2 is YYEEEE.

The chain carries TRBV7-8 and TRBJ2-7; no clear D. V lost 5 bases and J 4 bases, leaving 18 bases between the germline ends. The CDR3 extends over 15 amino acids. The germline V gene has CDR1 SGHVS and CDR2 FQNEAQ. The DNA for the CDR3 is TGTGCCAGCAGCCTCCTAGGGCGTAGTGAGTACGAGCAGTACTTC. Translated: CASSLLGRSEYEQYF.

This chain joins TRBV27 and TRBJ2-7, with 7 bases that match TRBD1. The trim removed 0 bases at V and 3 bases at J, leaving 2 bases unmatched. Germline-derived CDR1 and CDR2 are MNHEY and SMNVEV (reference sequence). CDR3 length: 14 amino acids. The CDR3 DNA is TGTGCCAGCAGTTTATCGGGACAGCTCTACGAGCAGTACTTC. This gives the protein CASSLSGQLYEQYF.